This TCR beta chain was identified during a study of response to subunit inactivated influenza vaccine. General observations from the study: The study's authors posited that every seasonal influenza vaccination enlists few new T cells.

Turning to this clonotype: Its cognate antigen is unknown.

TCRdb recomputed calls from the RT-PCR reads with MiXCR, one row per CDR3 protein. Among hundreds of thousands of distinct CDR3 sequences listed, roughly 20% were seen once. Germline V gene sequence: CDR1 SQVTM, CDR2 ANQGSEA. The trim removed 4 bases at V and 4 bases at J, leaving 3 bases unmatched. CDR3 size: 13 residues. Here the sequenced sample was PBMCs from blood, taken less than 22 months after vaccination. This receptor was taken from a man in his fifties or sixties who received an inactivated influenza vaccine. The V call is TRBV29-1, the J call TRBJ2-7; 11 nucleotides match TRBD2. The CDR3 region is CSVVTSGSYEQYF. The DNA for the CDR3 is TGCAGCGTTGTTACTAGCGGGAGTTACGAGCAGTACTTC.